This TCR beta chain was observed in a study of identifying expanded T cells in peripheral blood. Overall study results and limits: Technical replicates showed around 1.3 changed clones; two weeks approximately 16; four weeks 19. Variance in clone template counts between approximately two-week samples significantly increased with total template count across all healthy donors.

CDR1 GTSNPN and CDR2 SVGIG come from the germline V gene (reference sequence). The CDR3 length is 11 residues. The V end lost 1 base, the J end lost 7 bases, and 7 bases lay between the germline ends. Collection occurred without any documented infections or immune events in donors. Libraries were prepared by immunoSEQ multiplex PCR; TCRdb keeps only in-frame clonotypes and omits some of them. The data hold 85,000 to 100,000 clones, with roughly 88% observed a single time. Notes on this clone: The antigen remains unidentified.

The chain couples TRBV30 to TRBJ1-1; no clear D gene. The receptor was derived from a person between 18 and 75 years old in good health. The sample consisted of blood. The CDR3 sequence is CAWSAVVEAFF. The CDR3, as DNA: TGTGCCTGGAGTGCCGTCGTTGAAGCTTTCTTT.